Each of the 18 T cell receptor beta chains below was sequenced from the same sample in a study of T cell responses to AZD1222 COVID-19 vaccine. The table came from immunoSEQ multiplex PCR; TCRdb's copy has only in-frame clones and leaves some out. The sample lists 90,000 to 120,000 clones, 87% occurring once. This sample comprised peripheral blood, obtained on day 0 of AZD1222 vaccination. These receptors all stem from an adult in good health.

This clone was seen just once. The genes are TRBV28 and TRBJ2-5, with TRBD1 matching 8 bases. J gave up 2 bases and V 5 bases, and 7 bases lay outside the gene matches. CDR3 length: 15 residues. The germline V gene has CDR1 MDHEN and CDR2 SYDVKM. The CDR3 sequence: CASSIYRGWQETQYF. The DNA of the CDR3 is TGTGCCAGCAGTATTTACAGGGGGTGGCAAGAGACCCAGTACTTC.

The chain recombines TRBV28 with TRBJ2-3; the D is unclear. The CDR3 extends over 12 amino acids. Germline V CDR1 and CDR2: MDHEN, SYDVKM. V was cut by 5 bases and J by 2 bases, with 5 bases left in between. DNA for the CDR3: TGTGCCAGCAGTCGGTACACAGATACGCAGTATTTT. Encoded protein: CASSRYTDTQYF.

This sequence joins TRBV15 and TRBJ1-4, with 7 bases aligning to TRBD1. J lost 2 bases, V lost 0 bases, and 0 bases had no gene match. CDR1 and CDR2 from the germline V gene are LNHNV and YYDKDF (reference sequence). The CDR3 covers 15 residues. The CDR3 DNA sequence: TGTGCCACCAGCAGAGACAGGGGGACTAATGAAAAACTGTTTTTT. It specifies CATSRDRGTNEKLFF.

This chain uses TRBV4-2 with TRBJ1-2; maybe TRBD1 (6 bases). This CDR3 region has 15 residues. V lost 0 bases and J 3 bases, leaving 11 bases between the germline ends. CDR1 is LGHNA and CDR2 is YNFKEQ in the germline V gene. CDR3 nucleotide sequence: TGTGCCAGCAGCCAAGAAATAGCAGGGGACTATGGCTACACCTTC. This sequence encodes CASSQEIAGDYGYTF.

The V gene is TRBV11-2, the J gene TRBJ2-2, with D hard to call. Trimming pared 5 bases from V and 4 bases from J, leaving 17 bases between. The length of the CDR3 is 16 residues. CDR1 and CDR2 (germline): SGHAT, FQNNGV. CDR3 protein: CASSPGTTVVTGELFF. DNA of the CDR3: TGTGCCAGCAGCCCCGGAACGACGGTGGTCACCGGGGAGCTGTTTTTT.

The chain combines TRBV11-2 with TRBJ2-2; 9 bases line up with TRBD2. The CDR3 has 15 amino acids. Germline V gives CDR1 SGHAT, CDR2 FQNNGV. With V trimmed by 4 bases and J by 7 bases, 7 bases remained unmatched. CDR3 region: CASSSVAGDDGELFF. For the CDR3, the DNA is TGTGCCAGCAGCTCCGTAGCGGGAGATGACGGGGAGCTGTTTTTT.

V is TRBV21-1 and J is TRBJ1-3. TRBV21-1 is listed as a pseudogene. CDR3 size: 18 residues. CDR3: CASSKEGGTLRSGNTIYF. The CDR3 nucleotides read TGTGCCAGCAGCAAAGAGGGTGGGACTCTCCGCTCTGGAAACACCATATATTTT.

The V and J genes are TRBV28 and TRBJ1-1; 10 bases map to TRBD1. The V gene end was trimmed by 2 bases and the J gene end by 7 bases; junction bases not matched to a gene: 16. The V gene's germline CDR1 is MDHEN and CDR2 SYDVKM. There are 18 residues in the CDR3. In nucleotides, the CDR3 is TGTGCCAGCAGTTTAAATTATAGGGACAGGGGATTTGAGGATGAAGCTTTCTTT. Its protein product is CASSLNYRDRGFEDEAFF.

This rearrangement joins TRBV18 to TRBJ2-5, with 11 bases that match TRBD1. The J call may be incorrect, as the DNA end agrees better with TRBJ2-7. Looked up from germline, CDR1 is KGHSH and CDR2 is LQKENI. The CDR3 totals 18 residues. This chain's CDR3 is CASSPRLFGQGAAYEQYF. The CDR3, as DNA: TGTGCCAGCTCACCGAGGTTATTCGGACAGGGGGCTGCCTACGAGCAGTACTTC.

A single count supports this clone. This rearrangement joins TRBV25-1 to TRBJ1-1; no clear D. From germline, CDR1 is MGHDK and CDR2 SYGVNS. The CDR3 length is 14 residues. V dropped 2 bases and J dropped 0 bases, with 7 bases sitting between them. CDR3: CASSETAMNTEAFF. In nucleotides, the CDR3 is TGTGCCAGCAGTGAAACAGCTATGAACACTGAAGCTTTCTTT.

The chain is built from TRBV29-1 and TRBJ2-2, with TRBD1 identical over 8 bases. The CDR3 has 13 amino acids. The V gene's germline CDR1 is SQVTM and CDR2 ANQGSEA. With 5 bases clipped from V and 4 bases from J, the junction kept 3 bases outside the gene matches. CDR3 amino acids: CSVITGGTGELFF. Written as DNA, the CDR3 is TGCAGCGTTATAACAGGGGGCACCGGGGAGCTGTTTTTT.

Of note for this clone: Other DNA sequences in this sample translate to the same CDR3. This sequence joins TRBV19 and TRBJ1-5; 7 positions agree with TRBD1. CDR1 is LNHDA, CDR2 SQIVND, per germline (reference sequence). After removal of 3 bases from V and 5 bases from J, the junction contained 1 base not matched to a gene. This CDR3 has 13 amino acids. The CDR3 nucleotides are TGTGCCAGTAGTATTACAGGGGATCAGCCCCAGCATTTT. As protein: CASSITGDQPQHF.

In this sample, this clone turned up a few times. CDR3 bases: TGTGCCAGCAGCGTAGCCAGGGCCGGGGAGCTGTTTTTT. Protein sequence: CASSVARAGELFF. The chain couples TRBV9 to TRBJ2-2, with D tentatively TRBD1 (5 bases). The CDR3 is 13 amino acids. V was cut by 0 bases and J by 6 bases, with 6 bases left in between. Per germline, CDR1 SGDLS and CDR2 YYNGEE.

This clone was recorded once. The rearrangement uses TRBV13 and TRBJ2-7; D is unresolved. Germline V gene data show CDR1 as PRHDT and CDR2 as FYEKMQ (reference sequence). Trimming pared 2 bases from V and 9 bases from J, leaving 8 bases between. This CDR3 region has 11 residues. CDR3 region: CASSLMGLQYF. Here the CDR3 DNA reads TGTGCCAGCAGCTTAATGGGGTTGCAGTACTTC.

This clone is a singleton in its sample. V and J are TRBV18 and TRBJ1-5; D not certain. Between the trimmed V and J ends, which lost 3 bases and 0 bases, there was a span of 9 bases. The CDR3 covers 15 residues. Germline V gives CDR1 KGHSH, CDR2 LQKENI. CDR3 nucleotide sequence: TGTGCCAGCTCACCGGCGGCAGATAGCAATCAGCCCCAGCATTTT. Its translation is CASSPAADSNQPQHF.

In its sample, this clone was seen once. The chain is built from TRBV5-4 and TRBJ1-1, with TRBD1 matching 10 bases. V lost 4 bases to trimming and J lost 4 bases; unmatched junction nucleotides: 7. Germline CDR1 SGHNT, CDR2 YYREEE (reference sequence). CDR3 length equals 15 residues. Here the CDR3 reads CASSPRDRGSTEAFF. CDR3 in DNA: TGTGCCAGCAGCCCCCGGGACAGGGGTTCCACTGAAGCTTTCTTT.

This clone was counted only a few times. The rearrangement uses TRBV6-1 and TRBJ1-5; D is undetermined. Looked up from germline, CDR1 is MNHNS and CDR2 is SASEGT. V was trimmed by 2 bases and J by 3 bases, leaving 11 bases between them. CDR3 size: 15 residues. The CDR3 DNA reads TGTGCCAGCAGTGAACATCCCAAGGTCAATCAGCCCCAGCATTTT. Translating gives CASSEHPKVNQPQHF.

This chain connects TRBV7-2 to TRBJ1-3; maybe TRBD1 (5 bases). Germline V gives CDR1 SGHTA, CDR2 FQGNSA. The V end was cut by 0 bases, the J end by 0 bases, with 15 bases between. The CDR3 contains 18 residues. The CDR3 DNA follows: TGTGCCAGCAGCTTAGCGGGTCGACAGCCTAGCTCTGGAAACACCATATATTTT. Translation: CASSLAGRQPSSGNTIYF.